These 27 T cell receptor beta chains share one sample of origin, sequenced in a study of neurological immune-mediated disorders. Time point meaning: longitudinal time-point 1 (baseline). One entry per CDR3 protein results from TCRdb running MiXCR on the 5' RACE reads. The table has about 60,000 distinct CDR3 sequences, roughly 10% seen once. Sample: PBMCs. Source of these receptors: a male donor with HTLV-1-associated myelopathy (HAM/TSP).

This clonotype was detected many times. The chain carries TRBV10-2 and TRBJ1-5; possibly TRBD1 for D (6 bases). This CDR3 has 14 residues. V gave up 0 bases and J gave up 6 bases, with 9 bases separating them. Per the germline V gene, CDR1 is WSHSY and CDR2 is SAAADI. The CDR3 sequence: CASSESTGIQPQHF. The CDR3 DNA follows: TGCGCCAGCAGTGAGTCGACAGGCATTCAGCCCCAGCATTTT.

This clonotype was detected a few times. This sequence joins TRBV7-2 and TRBJ2-7; 10 bases match TRBD2. The CDR3 contains 15 residues. The V segment lost 5 bases and the J segment 0 bases; nucleotides outside the gene matches: 4. Per the germline V gene, CDR1 is SGHTA and CDR2 is FQGNSA. CDR3 bases: TGTGCCAGCAGCCTCACTAGCGGGATCTCCTACGAGCAGTACTTC. Amino acids: CASSLTSGISYEQYF.

Regarding this clonotype: A much larger clone lies a single base off, so this may be a read error. It is likely a read error, because the conserved phenylalanine at the end of the CDR3 is missing. V is TRBV7-8 and J is TRBJ1-2; D perhaps matches TRBD1 (5 bases). Germline-derived CDR1 and CDR2 are SGHVS and FQNEAQ. This CDR3 region has 15 residues. V gave up 5 bases and J gave up 0 bases, with 13 bases separating them. CDR3 sequence reads: CASSQAGGSNYGYTS. DNA of the CDR3: TGTGCCAGCAGCCAAGCTGGGGGGTCTAACTATGGCTACACCTCC.

This clonotype occurred many times. V and J are TRBV9 and TRBJ1-5; D is undetermined. The CDR3 has 15 amino acids. The V end lost 0 bases, the J end lost 0 bases, and 7 bases lay between the germline ends. The germline gives CDR1 SGDLS, CDR2 YYNGEE. The CDR3 protein is CASSVDGYSNQPQHF. The DNA of the CDR3 is TGTGCCAGCAGCGTAGATGGATATAGCAATCAGCCCCAGCATTTT. Using reference TRBV9 and TRBJ1-5 for the parts outside the CDR3, the full variable domain is DSGVTQTPKHLITATGQRVTLRCSPRSGDLSVYWYQQSLDQGLQFLIQYYNGEERAKGNILERFSAQQFPDLHSELNLSSLELGDSALYFCASSVDGYSNQPQHFGDGTRLSIL.

This clonotype was seen at least ten times. The chain links TRBV20-1 to TRBJ2-5; D is possibly TRBD1 (7 bases). In germline, CDR1 is DFQATT, CDR2 SNEGSKA (reference sequence). The CDR3 runs 12 residues. The V end lost 6 bases, the J end lost 2 bases, and 10 bases lay between the germline ends. DNA of the CDR3: TGCAGTGCCGCGGGACAGCAAGAGACCCAGTACTTC. This sequence encodes CSAAGQQETQYF.

This clonotype was found many times. The chain links TRBV20-1 to TRBJ1-5; D is unclear. This CDR3 comprises 11 residues. V was trimmed by 3 bases and J by 11 bases, leaving 11 bases between them. The germline gives CDR1 DFQATT, CDR2 SNEGSKA (reference sequence). Here the CDR3 DNA reads TGCAGTGCTAGTTCACGAGAGGCCCAGCATTTT. Protein product: CSASSREAQHF.

In its sample, this clonotype was seen many times. The chain's CDR3 is CASSFQRGGAETQYF. CDR3 sequence (DNA): TGTGCCAGCAGCTTCCAGCGGGGGGGGGCAGAGACCCAGTACTTC. This sequence joins TRBV7-2 and TRBJ2-5, with 10 nucleotides matching TRBD2. Losses at the gene ends were 3 bases for V and 4 bases for J; bases not matched to a gene: 5. CDR1 SGHTA and CDR2 FQGNSA come from the germline V gene. CDR3 length: 15 residues. The variable domain in full, with the rest retrieved from reference TRBV7-2 and TRBJ2-5, is GAGVSQSPSNKVTEKGKDVELRCDPISGHTALYWYRQSLGQGLEFLIYFQGNSAPDKSGLPSDRFSAERTGGSVSTLTIQRTQQEDSAVYLCASSFQRGGAETQYFGPGTRLLVL.

This clonotype appeared many times. The J gene is TRBJ1-1, the V gene TRBV7-2; the D gene is possibly TRBD1 (6 bases). This CDR3 contains 14 residues. V was cut by 5 bases and J by 5 bases, with 15 bases left in between. CDR1 and CDR2 from the germline V gene are SGHTA and FQGNSA. The CDR3 region is CASSDRGGQTEAFF. CDR3 nucleotide sequence: TGTGCCAGCAGCGACCGAGGGGGGCAAACTGAAGCTTTCTTT.

The CDR3 sequence: CASSSPASSGGTDTQYF. CDR3 bases: TGTGCCAGCAGTTCACCCGCCTCTAGCGGGGGGACAGATACGCAGTATTTT. The chain couples TRBV28 to TRBJ2-3, with 11 bases matching TRBD2. Germline V gene lookup returns CDR1 MDHEN and CDR2 SYDVKM. The CDR3 length is 17 residues. V shed 4 bases and J 3 bases; nucleotides not matched to a gene: 9.

Ten or more counts support this clonotype. A much larger clone sits a single nucleotide away, making a read error possible. The V gene is TRBV24-1, the J gene TRBJ2-6, with unresolved D. CDR3 size: 13 residues. V was cut by 4 bases and J by 4 bases, with 4 bases left in between. Germline lookup yields CDR1 KGHDR and CDR2 SFDVKD. The CDR3 reads CATSEVGANVLTF. The CDR3 region has the DNA TGTGCCACCAGTGAAGTCGGGGCCAACGTCCTGACTTTC.

This clonotype was recorded at least ten times. This rearrangement joins TRBV25-1 to TRBJ1-3; D is ambiguous. This CDR3 is built from 16 residues. Germline lookup yields CDR1 MGHDK and CDR2 SYGVNS. V lost 3 bases to trimming and J lost 1 base, with 13 bases between them. The CDR3 sequence is CASSDAGVRSGNTIYF. The CDR3 DNA reads as TGTGCCAGCAGTGATGCTGGGGTCCGATCTGGAAACACCATATATTTT.

To note about this clonotype: Just one base apart from a much larger clone, this may be a read error. The rearrangement uses TRBV6-2 or TRBV6-3 and TRBJ2-1; 10 nucleotides line up with TRBD2. The length of the CDR3 is 15 residues. V was clipped by 11 bases and J by 11 bases; unmatched bases: 18. The germline V gene encodes CDR1 MNHEY and CDR2 SVGEGT. The CDR3 region is CAGSLVASGGVQQFF. In DNA, the CDR3 is TGTGCCGGGAGCCTCGTCGCTAGCGGGGGCGTCCAGCAGTTCTTC.

This clonotype was detected ten times or more. This chain links TRBV5-5 with TRBJ2-6, with 10 bases lining up with TRBD2. This CDR3 has 18 residues. Per germline, CDR1 SGHKS and CDR2 YYEKEE (reference sequence). The J segment lost 0 bases and the V segment lost 3 bases, leaving 6 bases of the junction unmatched. The CDR3 DNA reads as TGTGCCAGCAGCTCAACTAGCGGGGTCAACTCTGGGGCCAACGTCCTGACTTTC. Amino acids: CASSSTSGVNSGANVLTF. Filled out from reference TRBV5-5 and TRBJ2-6, the complete variable domain reads DAGVTQSPTHLIKTRGQQVTLRCSPISGHKSVSWYQQVLGQGPQFIFQYYEKEERGRGNFPDRFSARQFPNYSSELNVNALLLGDSALYLCASSSTSGVNSGANVLTFGAGSRLTVL.

This clonotype was observed at least ten times. The J gene is TRBJ2-5, the V gene TRBV5-1; TRBD2 matches 8 bases. CDR3 length: 18 amino acids. V shed 4 bases, J shed 2 bases, and the junction held 16 bases outside the gene matches. Looked up from germline, CDR1 is SGHRS and CDR2 is YFSETQ. The DNA for the CDR3 is TGCGCCAGCAGCCCACTCGGAGGGCGGGGGGCCTTTCAAGAGACCCAGTACTTC. Translation: CASSPLGGRGAFQETQYF.

This clonotype is medium-sized within its sample. This chain uses TRBV7-9 with TRBJ1-5; D call uncertain. The germline V and J ends were trimmed by 1 base and 6 bases, with 4 bases remaining between them. In germline, CDR1 is SEHNR, CDR2 FQNEAQ (reference sequence). This CDR3 region has 12 residues. This chain's CDR3 is CASSLGAQPQHF. The CDR3 coding sequence is TGTGCCAGCAGCTTAGGGGCTCAGCCCCAGCATTTT.

This clonotype was recorded many times. This chain uses TRBV25-1 with TRBJ1-5; D unclear. The ends were cut back, 1 base at V and 4 bases at J, with 8 bases in the middle. The CDR3 has 14 amino acids. Germline V lookup: CDR1 MGHDK, CDR2 SYGVNS. The CDR3, as DNA: TGTGCCAGCAGTGAATTAGCGGGTAATCAGCCCCAGCATTTT. As protein: CASSELAGNQPQHF.

The V and J genes are TRBV7-9 and TRBJ1-5; D is unclear. Germline assignment: CDR1 SEHNR and CDR2 FQNEAQ (reference sequence). This CDR3 contains 12 residues. Trimming cost V 4 bases and J 5 bases, with 6 bases left between them. The DNA for the CDR3 is TGTGCCAGCAGCTGCGGTGATCAGCCCCAGCATTTT. Protein product: CASSCGDQPQHF.

The table lists this clonotype with many counts. J is TRBJ1-4 and V is TRBV5-1, with TRBD1 matching over 10 bases. Germline V gene lookup returns CDR1 SGHRS and CDR2 YFSETQ. The CDR3 is 15 amino acids. Trimming took 4 bases from V and 6 from J; bases not matched to a gene: 6. In DNA form, the CDR3 reads TGCGCCAGCAGCGCCGAGGGACAGGGGTATGAAAAACTGTTTTTT. It is translated as CASSAEGQGYEKLFF. The variable domain in full, completed from reference TRBV5-1 and TRBJ1-4, reads KAGVTQTPRYLIKTRGQQVTLSCSPISGHRSVSWYQQTPGQGLQFLFEYFSETQRNKGNFPGRFSGRQFSNSRSEMNVSTLELGDSALYLCASSAEGQGYEKLFFGSGTQLSVL.

This clonotype was counted many times. The chain joins TRBV14 to TRBJ1-4; no clear D gene. CDR1 and CDR2 from the germline V gene are SGHDN and FVKESK. V dropped 3 bases and J dropped 4 bases, with 9 bases sitting between them. The length of the CDR3 is 14 residues. The CDR3: CASSHPGFNEKLFF. CDR3 in DNA: TGTGCCAGCAGCCATCCCGGATTTAATGAAAAACTGTTTTTT. Filled out from reference TRBV14 and TRBJ1-4, the complete variable domain reads EAGVTQFPSHSVIEKGQTVTLRCDPISGHDNLYWYRRVMGKEIKFLLHFVKESKQDESGMPNNRFLAERTGGTYSTLKVQPAELEDSGVYFCASSHPGFNEKLFFGSGTQLSVL.

At least ten counts were recorded for this clonotype. V usage is TRBV12-3 or TRBV12-4 and J usage is TRBJ2-7; the match to TRBD1 covers 9 bases. V gave up 7 bases and J gave up 7 bases; unmatched junction bases: 11. This CDR3 spans 14 amino acids. This chain's CDR3 is CASTWTGARSEQYF. Written as DNA, the CDR3 is TGTGCCAGCACCTGGACAGGGGCCAGGTCAGAGCAGTACTTC.

This clonotype was observed many times. The chain joins TRBV10-3 to TRBJ2-1, with 14 nucleotides matching TRBD2. V lost 5 bases and J lost 4; bases outside the gene matches: 4. CDR3 size: 16 residues. Germline V lookup: CDR1 ENHRY, CDR2 SYGVKD. The CDR3 region is CAISQGTSGGYNEQFF. CDR3 bases: TGTGCCATCAGTCAGGGGACTAGCGGGGGTTACAATGAGCAGTTCTTC.

This clonotype was detected many times. V is TRBV9 and J is TRBJ2-6; tentatively, D is TRBD2 (6 bases). Germline-derived CDR1 and CDR2 are SGDLS and YYNGEE. This CDR3 comprises 16 residues. The ends were cut back, 6 bases at V and 0 bases at J, with 13 bases in the middle. The CDR3 coding sequence is TGTGCCAGCATGACGGGGGTACCCTCTGGGGCCAACGTCCTGACTTTC. Its protein product is CASMTGVPSGANVLTF.

The table lists this clonotype with many counts. J is TRBJ2-1 and V is TRBV3-1; D may be TRBD2 (5 bases). Trimming removed 0 bases at V and 12 bases at J, with 15 bases between. This CDR3 contains 14 residues. Per the germline V gene, CDR1 is LGHDT and CDR2 is YNNKEL (reference sequence). This chain's CDR3 is CASSQEGERGPQFF. Here the CDR3 DNA reads TGTGCCAGCAGCCAAGAGGGAGAAAGAGGACCGCAGTTCTTC.

Ten or more counts support this clonotype. This chain connects TRBV6-5 to TRBJ2-2, with 8 bases matching TRBD2. This CDR3 contains 15 residues. With 4 bases clipped from V and 1 base from J, the junction kept 2 bases outside the gene matches. Germline V gene sequence: CDR1 MNHEY, CDR2 SVGAGI. This chain's CDR3 is CASSLLAGNTGELFF. The DNA for the CDR3 is TGTGCCAGCAGTTTGCTAGCGGGGAACACCGGGGAGCTGTTTTTT.

This clonotype was detected a few times. The genes are TRBV20-1 and TRBJ1-1; 9 bases match TRBD1. CDR3 length: 15 residues. The germline V gene encodes CDR1 DFQATT and CDR2 SNEGSKA (reference sequence). The V and J ends lost 5 bases and 0 bases, in that order; junction bases with no gene match: 7. The CDR3, as DNA: TGCAGTGCTCGTCCCGGGACAGGGATGAACACTGAAGCTTTCTTT. This encodes CSARPGTGMNTEAFF.

There are many counts of this clonotype. CDR3 coding DNA: TGTGCCAGCAGCGTAGCGAGTTCATGGGAATCACCCCTCCACTTT. Its translation is CASSVASSWESPLHF. This sequence joins TRBV9 and TRBJ1-6; D is unresolved. Per germline, CDR1 SGDLS and CDR2 YYNGEE. The length of the CDR3 is 15 residues. V dropped 0 bases and J dropped 10 bases, with 14 bases sitting between them.

This clonotype has a count of ten or more. This rearrangement joins TRBV7-6 to TRBJ1-4; D is unresolved. Germline V CDR1 and CDR2: SGHVS, FNYEAQ. V was pared by 3 bases and J by 7 bases, with 6 bases between. The CDR3 extends over 12 amino acids. In nucleotides, the CDR3 is TGTGCCAGCAGCTTCGGTGGTGAAAAACTGTTTTTT. Protein product: CASSFGGEKLFF.